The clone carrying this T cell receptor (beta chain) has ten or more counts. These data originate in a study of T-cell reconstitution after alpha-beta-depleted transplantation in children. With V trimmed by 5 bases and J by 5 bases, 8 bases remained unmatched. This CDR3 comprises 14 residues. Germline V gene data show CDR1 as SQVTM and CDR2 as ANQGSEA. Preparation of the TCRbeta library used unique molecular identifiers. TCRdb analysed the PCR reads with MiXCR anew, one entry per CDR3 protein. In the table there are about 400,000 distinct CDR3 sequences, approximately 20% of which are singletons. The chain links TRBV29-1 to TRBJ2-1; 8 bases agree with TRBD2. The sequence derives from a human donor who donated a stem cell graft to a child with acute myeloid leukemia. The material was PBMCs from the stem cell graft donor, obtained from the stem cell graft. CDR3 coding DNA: TGCAGCGTTTCTAGGGGGGGACTAGACAATGAGCAGTTCTTC. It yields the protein CSVSRGGLDNEQFF.